Presented here are 30 T cell receptor beta chains from one specimen sequenced in a study of molecular identifiers for immune sequencing clone quantification. TCRdb reprocessed the PCR reads with MiXCR, giving one entry per CDR3 protein. This repertoire shows approximately 35,000 distinct CDR3 sequences, over 15% found once; its top ten account for less than 1.2%. The sample comprised naive CD8+ T cells from blood, with Jurkat cell RNA spiked in. Regarding subset: FACS-sorted CD8+CD4-CCR7+CD45RA+ naive T cells. These receptors were taken from a human donor in good health. Some libraries in this study had Jurkat cell RNA spiked in.

This clonotype was observed at least ten times. The chain is built from TRBV7-9 and TRBJ2-2; the match to TRBD2 covers 13 bases. Per the germline V gene, CDR1 is SEHNR and CDR2 is FQNEAQ (reference sequence). This CDR3 contains 17 residues. V shed 1 base and J 7 bases; nucleotides not matched to a gene: 6. In DNA form, the CDR3 reads TGTGCCAGCAGCTTAGAAAGACTAGCGGGGGGCCACGGGGAGCTGTTTTTT. Protein product: CASSLERLAGGHGELFF.

In its sample, this clonotype was seen many times. The chain has TRBV7-9 and TRBJ2-3; D gene unclear. Between the trimmed V and J ends, which lost 1 base and 2 bases, there was a span of 4 bases. The CDR3 loop spans 13 amino acids. Germline values: CDR1 SEHNR, CDR2 FQNEAQ (reference sequence). The CDR3 spells CASSLVLTDTQYF. The DNA of the CDR3 is TGTGCCAGCAGCTTAGTGCTCACAGATACGCAGTATTTT.

This clonotype was detected ten times or more. The V and J genes are TRBV5-5 and TRBJ2-7, with D maybe TRBD1 (6 bases). The CDR3 is 15 amino acids. The germline gives CDR1 SGHKS, CDR2 YYEKEE (reference sequence). Trimming cost V 2 bases and J 3 bases, with 15 bases left between them. Here the CDR3 reads CASSFGDRRNYEQYF. The CDR3 coding sequence is TGTGCCAGCAGCTTTGGTGACAGGCGTAACTACGAGCAGTACTTC.

This clonotype was found many times. The rearrangement joins TRBV27 to TRBJ1-1; the D is unclear. The length of the CDR3 is 13 residues. CDR1 is MNHEY, CDR2 SMNVEV, per germline (reference sequence). V was shortened by 8 bases and J by 1 base, with 11 bases between the two germline ends. The CDR3 DNA sequence: TGTGCCAGCCAACCCCAGAAGAACACTGAAGCTTTCTTT. Translating gives CASQPQKNTEAFF.

V is TRBV21-1 and J is TRBJ2-5; the table calls TRBD2, which could not be checked here. TRBV21-1 is listed as a pseudogene. The CDR3 is made up of 16 amino acids. The CDR3 nucleotides read TGTGCCAGCAGCGAAAAGGGAGCGGGAGGAGGGGAGACCCAGTACTTC. This codes for CASSEKGAGGGETQYF.

Ten or more counts support this clonotype. The CDR3 protein is CSARVPGQGYNSPLHF. CDR3 DNA: TGCAGTGCTAGAGTTCCGGGACAGGGTTATAATTCACCCCTCCACTTT. The chain carries TRBV20-1 and TRBJ1-6, with 9 bases lining up with TRBD1. From germline, CDR1 is DFQATT and CDR2 SNEGSKA (reference sequence). J lost 4 bases, V lost 1 base, and 5 bases had no gene match. The CDR3 runs 16 residues.

This clonotype was detected many times. The chain couples TRBV4-1 to TRBJ2-1, with D possibly being TRBD1 (5 bases). CDR3 size: 16 residues. Per the germline V gene, CDR1 is MGHRA and CDR2 is YSYEKL. V lost 5 bases and J lost 8, with 22 bases in between. In DNA, the CDR3 is TGCGCCAGCAGCAACACCCCGTTGGCAGGGATGCATGAGCAGTTCTTC. Translated: CASSNTPLAGMHEQFF.

J is TRBJ2-7 and V is TRBV11-2; unclear D gene. The CDR3 is 16 amino acids. The germline gives CDR1 SGHAT, CDR2 FQNNGV. V was clipped by 5 bases and J by 0 bases, with 17 bases between them. CDR3 DNA: TGTGCCAGCAGCATACCCAGTTTTGAGAGCTCCTACGAGCAGTACTTC. It encodes CASSIPSFESSYEQYF.

At least ten counts were recorded for this clonotype. V gene TRBV5-1 combines with J gene TRBJ2-7; tentatively, D is TRBD2 (7 bases). Germline V CDR1 and CDR2: SGHRS, YFSETQ. The CDR3 spans 15 residues. V shed 2 bases and J shed 5 bases, with 17 bases lying between them. CDR3 residues: CASSLTGAGANEQYF. CDR3 DNA sequence: TGCGCCAGCAGCTTAACCGGGGCGGGGGCAAACGAGCAGTACTTC.

Comment on this clonotype: It is likely a read error, because the conserved phenylalanine at the end of the CDR3 is missing. The chain combines TRBV7-9 with TRBJ2-5; D unclear. Germline assignment: CDR1 SEHNR and CDR2 FQNEAQ (reference sequence). V lost 6 bases to trimming and J lost 5 bases, with 4 bases between them. The CDR3 loop spans 10 amino acids. CDR3 loop: CASSRETQYL. The CDR3 nucleotides read TGTGCCAGCAGTAGGGAGACCCAGTACCTC.

This clonotype was counted ten times or more. The chain employs TRBV7-6 and TRBJ2-3; D unresolved. Germline lookup yields CDR1 SGHVS and CDR2 FNYEAQ. V was pared by 4 bases and J by 1 base, with 9 bases between. The CDR3 extends over 14 amino acids. The CDR3 reads CASSSSWRTDTQYF. The CDR3, as DNA: TGTGCCAGCAGCTCTTCTTGGCGCACAGATACGCAGTATTTT.

This clonotype was observed at least ten times. This chain links TRBV5-6 with TRBJ1-3; unclear D gene. The length of the CDR3 is 15 residues. Trimming took off 1 base at V and 0 bases at J, with 8 bases between the two ends. Germline CDR1 SGHDT, CDR2 YYEEEE. The CDR3 is CASSLIRSSGNTIYF. The CDR3 DNA follows: TGTGCCAGCAGCTTGATAAGGTCCTCTGGAAACACCATATATTTT.

This clonotype showed up many times. This chain uses TRBV29-1 with TRBJ2-7; D is perhaps TRBD2 (6 bases). CDR3 size: 15 residues. Germline CDR1 reads SQVTM; CDR2 reads ANQGSEA. V gave up 6 bases and J gave up 0 bases, with 18 bases separating them. CDR3 bases: TGCAGCGTCCGGGGTGGCGGGACCAGCTCCTACGAGCAGTACTTC. Its translation is CSVRGGGTSSYEQYF.

This clonotype has at least ten counts. The chain couples TRBV20-1 to TRBJ1-5, with D tentatively TRBD1 (5 bases). V was trimmed by 0 bases and J by 3 bases, leaving 12 bases between them. This CDR3 is 15 amino acids long. Germline V gene data show CDR1 as DFQATT and CDR2 as SNEGSKA (reference sequence). The CDR3 is CSARELRGPNQPQHF. The DNA of the CDR3 is TGCAGTGCTAGAGAATTGAGGGGCCCCAATCAGCCCCAGCATTTT.

This clonotype was observed at least ten times. This chain joins TRBV11-2 and TRBJ2-5; D possibly corresponds to TRBD2 (6 bases). Germline lookup yields CDR1 SGHAT and CDR2 FQNNGV. The CDR3 spans 14 residues. V was cut by 7 bases and J by 3 bases, with 15 bases left in between. The CDR3 region has the DNA TGTGCCAGCACCCAGAACTGGGGGGAAGAGACCCAGTACTTC. Its translation is CASTQNWGEETQYF. The whole variable domain, filled in from reference TRBV11-2 and TRBJ2-5, reads EAGVAQSPRYKIIEKRQSVAFWCNPISGHATLYWYQQILGQGPKLLIQFQNNGVVDDSQLPKDRFSAERLKGVDSTLKIQPAKLEDSAVYLCASTQNWGEETQYFGPGTRLLVL.

This clonotype was seen many times. The chain joins TRBV19 to TRBJ2-1; D remains unclear. Germline lookup yields CDR1 LNHDA and CDR2 SQIVND (reference sequence). The CDR3 consists of 12 residues. V was trimmed by 5 bases and J by 4 bases, leaving 6 bases between them. In nucleotides, the CDR3 is TGTGCCAGTAGTCAAATATACAATGAGCAGTTCTTC. Amino acids: CASSQIYNEQFF. Filled out from reference TRBV19 and TRBJ2-1, the complete variable domain reads DGGITQSPKYLFRKEGQNVTLSCEQNLNHDAMYWYRQDPGQGLRLIYYSQIVNDFQKGDIAEGYSVSREKKESFPLTVTSAQKNPTAFYLCASSQIYNEQFFGPGTRLTVL.

With respect to this clonotype: At one of its ends the junction is not consistent with the germline gene, which may arise from a read error. This chain joins TRBV4-1 and TRBJ2-3, with D uncertain. The J call may be incorrect, as the DNA end agrees better with TRBJ1-5. The CDR3 has 18 residues. Per the germline V gene, CDR1 is MGHRA and CDR2 is YSYEKL. CDR3 protein: CASRQDAGLADSTDTQHF. The CDR3 DNA sequence: TGCGCCAGCAGGCAAGATGCCGGACTAGCTGATTCCACAGATACGCAGCATTTT.

A note on this clonotype: A read error may explain this, as a much larger clone is one base away. The CDR3 is CAGSEGFQHNQPQHF. CDR3 sequence (DNA): TGTGCCGGCAGTGAAGGATTTCAGCACAATCAGCCCCAGCATTTT. The chain couples TRBV2 to TRBJ1-5; no clear D gene. Germline V gene lookup returns CDR1 SNHLY and CDR2 FYNNEI. The CDR3 totals 15 residues.

There are many counts of this clonotype. This CDR3 reads CASSLDGTSGGQETQYF. CDR3 DNA sequence: TGTGCCAGCAGCTTAGACGGGACTAGCGGGGGACAAGAGACCCAGTACTTC. The chain employs TRBV7-2 and TRBJ2-5; 14 bases are a match to TRBD2. Germline CDR1 and CDR2: SGHTA and FQGNSA. This CDR3 has 17 amino acids. With 1 base clipped from V and 2 bases from J, the junction kept 3 bases outside the gene matches.

This clonotype has at least ten counts. V gene TRBV4-1 combines with J gene TRBJ2-1; D remains ambiguous. Looked up from germline, CDR1 is MGHRA and CDR2 is YSYEKL. V was clipped by 10 bases and J by 0 bases, with 16 bases between them. The CDR3 length is 15 residues. The CDR3 loop is CATTPGPSSYNEQFF. As DNA, the CDR3 is TGCGCCACGACCCCTGGCCCGAGCTCCTACAATGAGCAGTTCTTC.

In its sample, this clonotype ranks as medium-sized. The V gene is TRBV7-9, the J gene TRBJ2-2; D remains unclear. Germline V gene sequence: CDR1 SEHNR, CDR2 FQNEAQ (reference sequence). This CDR3 region has 17 residues. V shed 6 bases and J shed 2 bases, with 19 bases lying between them. CDR3 sequence: CASSSPSWSDNTGELFF. As DNA, the CDR3 is TGTGCCAGCAGTTCCCCGAGCTGGTCGGATAACACCGGGGAGCTGTTTTTT. Using reference TRBV7-9 and TRBJ2-2 for the parts outside the CDR3, the full variable domain is DTGVSQNPRHKITKRGQNVTFRCDPISEHNRLYWYRQTLGQGPEFLTYFQNEAQLEKSRLLSDRFSAERPKGSFSTLEIQRTEQGDSAMYLCASSSPSWSDNTGELFFGEGSRLTVL.

The J gene is TRBJ1-1, the V gene TRBV27; D gene unclear. This CDR3 comprises 17 residues. V was cut by 5 bases and J by 0 bases, with 19 bases left in between. The germline CDR1 and CDR2 sequences are MNHEY and SMNVEV (reference sequence). The CDR3 DNA reads as TGTGCCAGCAGTCCCGGACGAGATGGCTTTATGAACACTGAAGCTTTCTTT. Residues: CASSPGRDGFMNTEAFF.

This clonotype was counted many times. The chain links TRBV7-2 to TRBJ2-3; TRBD2 agrees at 9 bases. J lost 0 bases, V lost 4 bases, and 2 bases had no gene match. This CDR3 spans 15 amino acids. The germline V gene encodes CDR1 SGHTA and CDR2 FQGNSA. CDR3 bases: TGTGCCAGCAGCTCCGGGACTAGCAGCACAGATACGCAGTATTTT. Translation: CASSSGTSSTDTQYF.

This clonotype was counted at least ten times. The V call is TRBV28, the J call TRBJ2-5, with TRBD2 identical over 7 bases. V lost 5 bases to trimming and J lost 2 bases; unmatched junction nucleotides: 8. From germline, CDR1 is MDHEN and CDR2 SYDVKM. The CDR3 extends over 15 amino acids. For the CDR3, the DNA is TGTGCCAGCAGTCCAGGGACTACGCGACAAGAGACCCAGTACTTC. Translated, it gives CASSPGTTRQETQYF.

In this sample, this clonotype turned up many times. The gene calls are TRBV9 and TRBJ2-3; tentatively, D is TRBD1 or TRBD2 (5 bases each). CDR3 length equals 16 residues. The V end lost 0 bases, the J end lost 1 base, and 12 bases lay between the germline ends. Germline assignment: CDR1 SGDLS and CDR2 YYNGEE. CDR3 amino acids: CASSVGGTLGTDTQYF. The CDR3, as DNA: TGTGCCAGCAGCGTAGGAGGGACCCTTGGCACAGATACGCAGTATTTT.

This clonotype was found many times. The germline gene is not matched at one end of the junction; a read error may be the cause. The rearrangement uses TRBV28 and TRBJ2-3; 7 bases map to TRBD1. This CDR3 has 16 residues. Per the germline V gene, CDR1 is MDHEN and CDR2 is SYDVKM. CDR3 sequence: CASSIWTGQSTDTQYF. CDR3 in DNA: TGTGCCAGCAGTATATGGACAGGTCAGAGCACAGATACGCAGTATTTT.

This clonotype showed up many times. One junction end does not reproduce the germline sequence, and a read error may be involved. The chain couples TRBV20-1 to TRBJ2-1; TRBD2 matches 11 bases. CDR1 and CDR2 from the germline V gene are DFQATT and SNEGSKA (reference sequence). The length of the CDR3 is 12 residues. CDR3 amino acids: CSARDSSGGHVF. The CDR3 DNA reads TGCAGTGCTAGAGATTCTAGCGGGGGGCATGTCTTC.

In this sample, this clonotype turned up many times. The chain carries TRBV21-1 and TRBJ2-3; TRBD1 is the table's D call, not checked against the DNA. TRBV21-1 is described as a pseudogene. This CDR3 spans 13 amino acids. The CDR3 reads CASSGQGRDTQYF. The DNA for the CDR3 is TGTGCCAGCAGTGGACAGGGGCGCGATACGCAGTATTTT.

This clonotype was seen a few times. The chain uses TRBV4-1 and TRBJ2-1; 10 bases fit TRBD1. The CDR3 runs to 16 residues. Germline V gene data show CDR1 as MGHRA and CDR2 as YSYEKL. The junction had 8 bases not matched to a gene; V was cut back by 4 bases and J by 5 bases. The CDR3 DNA reads as TGCGCCAGCAGCCGGTCACCCGGGACAGGGGACAATGAGCAGTTCTTC. As protein: CASSRSPGTGDNEQFF.

Regarding this clonotype: This may stem from a read error, because a much larger clone lies one nucleotide away. The V gene is TRBV27, the J gene TRBJ2-7; D not certain. Germline lookup yields CDR1 MNHEY and CDR2 SMNVEV (reference sequence). CDR3 length equals 13 residues. The CDR3 coding sequence is TGTGCCGGCAGTTTAGTGCCCCCCGACGAGCAGTACTTC. Its translation is CAGSLVPPDEQYF.